Below are 8 T cell receptor beta chains sequenced from a single sample in a study of CD8 T cells in Susac syndrome. The authors reverse transcribed about 0.5 to 1 ug RNA with random hexamers. TCRdb re-called the immunoSEQ multiplex PCR reads through MiXCR, storing one row per CDR3 protein. The repertoire holds some 450,000 distinct CDR3 sequences, with more than 70% as singletons. Specimen: CD8+ T cells from PBMCs. These receptors were obtained from a human donor with multiple sclerosis.

The chain has TRBV7-9 and TRBJ2-7; possibly TRBD2 for D (6 bases). Germline lookup yields CDR1 SEHNR and CDR2 FQNEAQ (reference sequence). V was clipped by 4 bases and J by 5 bases, with 9 bases between them. This CDR3 comprises 12 residues. Here the CDR3 reads CASSSGEDEQYF. The CDR3 region has the DNA TGTGCCAGCAGCTCCGGGGAGGACGAGCAGTACTTC.

The rearrangement links TRBV4-1 to TRBJ2-1; the match to TRBD1 covers 9 bases. Per the germline V gene, CDR1 is MGHRA and CDR2 is YSYEKL. The CDR3 has 15 amino acids. The ends lost 4 bases at V and 9 bases at J; junction bases unmatched: 10. The CDR3 DNA reads TGCGCCAGCAGCCCCCAGGGACAGGGAAGGATTGAGCAGTTCTTC. Protein product: CASSPQGQGRIEQFF.

The chain uses TRBV6-1 and TRBJ2-1; possible D gene TRBD2, 7 bases. The CDR3 totals 16 residues. Germline CDR1 MNHNS, CDR2 SASEGT. With 6 bases removed from V and 3 bases from J, the gap between germline ends came to 18 bases. In DNA, the CDR3 is TGTGCCAGCAGCCAAAATAGGGGGGACTACTACAATGAGCAGTTCTTC. Translation gives CASSQNRGDYYNEQFF.

V and J are TRBV20-1 and TRBJ2-7; D unresolved. The ends were cut back, 1 base at V and 0 bases at J, with 4 bases in the middle. This CDR3 spans 12 amino acids. Germline lookup yields CDR1 DFQATT and CDR2 SNEGSKA (reference sequence). The CDR3 loop reads CSARVSSYEQYF. The CDR3 DNA is TGCAGTGCTAGAGTAAGCTCCTACGAGCAGTACTTC.

This clonotype is a singleton in its sample. This chain links TRBV4-1 with TRBJ2-7, with TRBD1 matching over 7 bases. This CDR3 contains 17 residues. Per the germline V gene, CDR1 is MGHRA and CDR2 is YSYEKL. V dropped 4 bases and J dropped 4; count of bases not matched to a gene: 16. The CDR3 protein is CASSPGGVQGNRYEQYF. CDR3 nucleotide sequence: TGCGCCAGCAGCCCTGGTGGGGTACAGGGGAACAGGTACGAGCAGTACTTC.

This chain links TRBV19 with TRBJ2-3; no clear D. Germline V lookup: CDR1 LNHDA, CDR2 SQIVND (reference sequence). V lost 8 bases and J 0 bases, leaving 6 bases between the germline ends. This CDR3 contains 12 residues. CDR3 nucleotides: TGTGCCAGTCAAACTAGCACAGATACGCAGTATTTT. Translating it yields CASQTSTDTQYF.

V is TRBV20-1 and J is TRBJ2-7; 7 bases are shared with TRBD2. This CDR3 is built from 16 residues. V was pared by 0 bases and J by 0 bases, with 8 bases of the junction left unmatched. CDR1 DFQATT and CDR2 SNEGSKA come from the germline V gene (reference sequence). The CDR3 DNA reads as TGCAGTGCTAGAGAGTCCCCTAGCGGACCCTCCTACGAGCAGTACTTC. It translates to CSARESPSGPSYEQYF.

The genes are TRBV6-6 and TRBJ2-7; TRBD2 is a possible D gene (6 bases). The CDR3 length is 13 residues. V lost 0 bases and J 4 bases, leaving 7 bases between the germline ends. Germline V gives CDR1 MNHNY, CDR2 SVGAGI (reference sequence). The CDR3, as DNA: TGTGCCAGCAGTTACTCTCTAGCGTACGAGCAGTACTTC. Translated: CASSYSLAYEQYF.